This T cell receptor beta chain originates from a study of regulatory T cells in long-lasting Graves disease. Findings of the study overall: Public clonotype sharing was higher in persistent than newly diagnosed patients. Persistent disease was characterized by preferential usage of TRBV28, TRBJ1-2 and TRBJ2-5.

With iRepertoire HTBI primers and Arm-PCR of CDR3 regions, TCR beta libraries were built. Each CDR3 protein is one row after TCRdb ran MiXCR on the multiplex PCR reads. The repertoire holds over 350,000 distinct CDR3 sequences, with 15% as singletons. This clonotype was found many times. Its specificity is not known. Germline V CDR1 and CDR2: SGHAT, FQNNGV. The CDR3 runs to 15 residues. Between the trimmed V and J ends, which lost 4 bases and 3 bases, there was a span of 16 bases. As for time point: newly diagnosed GD, antithyroid drugs for less than 3 months. The TCR library was prepared using RNA isolated from PBMCs. Tubes containing EDTA received about 10 milliliters of drawn peripheral blood. These data also featured in a second study, about T cells in Graves' hyperthyroidism and ophthalmopathy.

This chain joins TRBV11-2 and TRBJ2-7; tentatively, D is TRBD2 (5 bases). The input for sequencing was peripheral blood mononuclear cells (PBMCs), taken at new diagnosis, from a patient treated with antithyroid drugs. This receptor was identified in a woman between 40 and 50 years old with Graves disease. For the CDR3, the DNA is TGTGCCAGCAGCTCGAGTCAAGCGGCAAGCTACGAGCAGTACTTC. This codes for CASSSSQAASYEQYF.